This T cell receptor (beta chain) was captured by sequencing in a study of T cells after yellow fever vaccination (dated by TCRdb to between 2018 and 2021). Looking at the study overall: The SMART-Seq v4 Ultra Low Input RNA kit was used to prepare libraries from fractions with low cell numbers. Blood was collected at multiple timepoints before and after primary and secondary immunization, and bulk PBMC replicates and cell subsets were isolated. Two healthy male donors, one aged 18 to 30 and one aged 30 to 39 years, were included in the cohort. To follow T-cell clones before and after both primary and booster YFV17D yellow fever vaccination, bulk TCR alpha and beta repertoires underwent longitudinal sequencing. Study-wide findings and limitations: Computational filtering was needed because FACS-sorted repertoires could contain abundant contaminating clonotypes from the bulk population. A small fraction of clonotypes showed up in both the CD4 and CD8 compartments, probably as a result of convergent recombination. The secondary T-cell response was weaker than the primary response but faster, peaking on day 5 instead of day 15. Because only a couple of donors were included in the study, the extent to which the findings can be generalized is limited. Most clones expanded after primary vaccination (around 96% of CD4 and 70% to 90% of CD8) were re-detected after the booster, suggesting that broad memory maintenance occurred.

The germline V gene (reference sequence) yields DFQATT for CDR1 and SNEGSKA for CDR2. From its cysteine to its phenylalanine, the CDR3 spans 15 amino acids. Only CDR3 DNA remains: 45 bases, in frame from the first base. From V the trimming removes 5 bases and from J it removes 3 bases, while the gene matches leave 7 bases of the junction unaccounted for. Worth noting for this clonotype: No cognate antigen has been identified for it. No per-base quality is available; no much larger clone lies one base away.

Synthesis of TCR cDNA relied on 5'RACE template switching, a step that introduced a universal primer site along with unique molecular identifiers. Priming for cDNA synthesis came from both the TCR alpha and TCR beta constant segments. Library amplification used two PCR steps, and the second PCR step added sample barcodes and sequencing adapters. Libraries were sequenced on Illumina HiSeq 2500 (2x100 bp) or NovaSeq (2x150 bp). As for the original processing: Reads were demultiplexed and collapsed into UMI consensus sequences with MIGEC, and V(D)J alignment was performed with MiXCR. Vaccine-responding clonotypes were identified with edgeR using replicate PBMC samples, with FDR below 0.01 and a log2 fold change above 5 up to day 15 being required. Bulk clonotypes were assigned CD4 or CD8 identity according to which sequenced CD4 or CD8 repertoire held them at higher abundance. The raw public data were reprocessed by TCRdb itself: fastp quality trimming at Q25, MiXCR clonotype calling, in-frame beta chains only. CDR3 protein sequences are deduplicated, and each keeps its most common genes and DNA. None of the V and J calls come from the authors' own analysis; TCRdb made them. This sample holds tens of thousands of distinct CDR3 sequences; 7.7% were observed only once. 41% of the sample is taken by the ten largest.

What the treatment or condition label conveys for this sample: live attenuated yellow fever vaccine strain. A standard Ficoll-Paque protocol was used to isolate PBMCs from peripheral blood. Dynabeads CD4 and CD8 positive selection kits were used to isolate CD4 and CD8 T-cell fractions. RNA was extracted with TriZol from bulk PBMCs, CD4 and CD8 fractions, and dextramer-positive and dextramer-negative fractions. The TCR comes from a man aged 30 to 39 who received the YFV17D yellow fever vaccine. This chain is built from TRBV20-1 and TRBJ2-2; 9 central nucleotides agree with TRBD2. Specimen: CD8+ T cells sorted from PBMCs, collected on the day of the yellow fever booster vaccination. Here the CDR3 is given as CSAYPTSGHTGELFF. Read as DNA, the sequence is TGCAGTGCTTACCCGACTAGCGGCCACACCGGGGAGCTGTTTTTT.